The clone carrying this TCR beta chain was found once. What it recognizes is unknown. V was clipped by 1 base and J by 3 bases, with 10 bases between them. This CDR3 has 14 residues. CDR1 and CDR2 (germline): GTSNPN, SVGIG (reference sequence). The sample originates from a study of Ad26.COV2.S vaccination and SARS-CoV-2 variants. Overall study context: The Ad26.COV2.S arm of the COV1001 trial was where the donor was placed. Ad26.COV2.S shots went into the muscle once or twice, 56 days apart.

The treatment was: around 19 received Ad26.COV2.S at low or high dose, single or two shots; about 5 received placebo; per-sample allocation not given. Day 63 after the first vaccine or placebo injection was the time point for sampling. Libraries were prepared by immunoSEQ multiplex PCR; TCRdb keeps only in-frame clonotypes and omits some of them. The data contain under 400,000 clones, about nine tenths of them singletons. Broader study findings: Vaccine and placebo recipients had similar non-spike TCR breadth.

The sequence was collected from a person between 18 and 65 years old who received the Ad26.COV2.S COVID-19 vaccine or a placebo. This sample comprised peripheral blood, obtained in a trial of Ad26.COV2.S vaccine versus placebo. The chain is built from TRBV30 and TRBJ1-5; D may be TRBD1 (5 bases). CDR3 residues: CAWSGGGINQPQHF. As DNA, the CDR3 is TGTGCCTGGAGTGGGGGGGGGATCAATCAGCCCCAGCATTTT.